Listed below are T cell receptor beta chains from one sample, sequenced in a study of neurological immune-mediated disorders. TCRdb redid the calling of the 5' RACE reads with MiXCR, one entry per CDR3 protein. This sample has 67,000 or so distinct CDR3 sequences, with roughly an eighth found just once. The sample was PBMCs. The source is a female donor with HTLV-1-associated myelopathy (HAM/TSP). Each CDR3 is given with its conserved first and last residue. A D gene is named only where the DNA matches it firmly. Clone size appears in some rows only: once, few, many, or a class for an expanded clone.

TGCAGTGCTAGAGAGTTGGGAGGATCCAATGAGCAGTTCTTC CSARELGGSNEQFF TRBJ2-1 14 NA TRBV20-1 many
TGTGCCAGCACTGTGGGTGGACCAGGAACTGAAGCTTTCTTT CASTVGGPGTEAFF TRBJ1-1 14 NA TRBV28 many
TGCAGTGCTACCCCAGGGTGGATCCCTGAAGCTTTCTTT CSATPGWIPEAFF TRBJ1-1 13 NA TRBV20-1 many
TGTGCTAGTGCCCTCCCGGGGGGGGCTAAGTACGAGCAGTACTTC CASALPGGAKYEQYF TRBJ2-7 15 TRBD2 TRBV12-5 NA
TGTGCCAGGAGGGGGACCGACAGGCCCTCCGATGAAAAACTGTTTTTT CARRGTDRPSDEKLFF TRBJ1-4 16 NA TRBV2 NA
TGTGCCAGCAGCTTGGTCACAGGCTATGGCTACACCTTC CASSLVTGYGYTF TRBJ1-2 13 NA TRBV5-6 many
TGTGCCAGCAGCTCGGACAGGGCTACCGGGGAGCTGTTTTTT CASSSDRATGELFF TRBJ2-2 14 TRBD1 TRBV5-6 many
TGTGCCAGCAGTTACACGTTGACCCGCGCTAACTATGGCTACACCTTC CASSYTLTRANYGYTF TRBJ1-2 16 NA TRBV6-5 many
TGTGCCAGCAGTTATCAGCGGGGAGCCTACAATGAGCAGTTCTTC CASSYQRGAYNEQFF TRBJ2-1 15 TRBD2 TRBV6-2/TRBV6-3 few
TGTGCCAGCAGCCCACTAGCGGGGAACACAGATACGCAGTATTTT CASSPLAGNTDTQYF TRBJ2-3 15 TRBD2 TRBV7-8 many